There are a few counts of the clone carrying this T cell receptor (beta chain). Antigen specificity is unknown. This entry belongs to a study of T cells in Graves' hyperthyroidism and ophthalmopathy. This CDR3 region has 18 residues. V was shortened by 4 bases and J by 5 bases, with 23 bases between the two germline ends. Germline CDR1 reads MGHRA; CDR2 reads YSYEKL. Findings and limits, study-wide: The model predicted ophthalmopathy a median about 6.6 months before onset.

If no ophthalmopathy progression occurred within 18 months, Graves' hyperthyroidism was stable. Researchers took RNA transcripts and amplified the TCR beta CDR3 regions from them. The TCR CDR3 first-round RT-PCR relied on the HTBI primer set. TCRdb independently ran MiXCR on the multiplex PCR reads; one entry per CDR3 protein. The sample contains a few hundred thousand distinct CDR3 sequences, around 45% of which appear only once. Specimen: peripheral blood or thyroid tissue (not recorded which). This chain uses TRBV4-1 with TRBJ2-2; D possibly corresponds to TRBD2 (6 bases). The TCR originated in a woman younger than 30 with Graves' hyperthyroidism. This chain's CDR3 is CASSPPVAGPQTTGELFF. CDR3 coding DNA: TGCGCCAGCAGCCCCCCGGTGGCGGGGCCGCAGACTACCGGGGAGCTGTTTTTT.